A single sample is the source of the 27 T cell receptor beta chains below, sequenced in a study of circulating and synovial CD4+ cells in juvenile arthritis. Clones were read by immunoSEQ multiplex PCR, and TCRdb kept only the in-frame ones, dropping some. This table has under 35,000 clones, nearly 97% appearing once. The sample taken for sequencing was CD4+ T cells from blood. The source is a human donor with juvenile idiopathic arthritis.

J is TRBJ2-6 and V is TRBV10-3; 9 bases align to TRBD2. Trimming at V came to 6 bases and at J to 0 bases, leaving 6 bases not matched to a gene. The CDR3 extends over 17 amino acids. Germline CDR1 ENHRY, CDR2 SYGVKD. Here the CDR3 reads CAIRASGDYSGANVLTF. The CDR3 region has the DNA TGTGCCATCAGGGCTAGCGGGGATTACTCTGGGGCCAACGTCCTGACTTTC.

V and J are TRBV4-1 and TRBJ2-7; possibly TRBD2 for D (6 bases). Germline CDR1 is MGHRA and CDR2 is YSYEKL. V dropped 0 bases and J dropped 0 bases, with 12 bases sitting between them. The CDR3 is 16 amino acids. In DNA form, the CDR3 reads TGCGCCAGCAGCCAAGATCGCGGAGGGGCCTCCTACGAGCAGTACTTC. This sequence encodes CASSQDRGGASYEQYF.

The CDR3 is CASSARGMNTEAFF. Written as DNA, the CDR3 is TGCGCCAGCAGCGCAAGGGGTATGAACACTGAAGCTTTCTTT. The chain joins TRBV5-1 to TRBJ1-1; the D gene is possibly TRBD1 (5 bases). Deletions cut 4 bases from V and 0 bases from J, with 10 bases between. This CDR3 comprises 14 residues. The germline CDR1 and CDR2 sequences are SGHRS and YFSETQ.

This chain joins TRBV4-3 and TRBJ2-3; D may be TRBD2 (6 bases). Per the germline V gene, CDR1 is LGHNA and CDR2 is YSLEER. Trimming pared 0 bases from V and 6 bases from J, leaving 16 bases between. The CDR3 runs 16 residues. This CDR3 is CASSQDGGAKVDTQYF. Here the CDR3 DNA reads TGCGCCAGCAGCCAAGATGGCGGGGCCAAGGTGGATACGCAGTATTTT.

This chain links TRBV6-1 with TRBJ1-2; 8 bases agree with TRBD1. Trimming at V came to 2 bases and at J to 5 bases, leaving 7 bases not matched to a gene. Germline V gene data show CDR1 as MNHNS and CDR2 as SASEGT. The CDR3 is 15 amino acids. The CDR3 loop reads CASSESGQVIYGYTF. The DNA for the CDR3 is TGTGCCAGCAGTGAATCGGGACAGGTCATTTATGGCTACACCTTC.

The chain carries TRBV7-2 and TRBJ1-2, with D perhaps matching TRBD1 (5 bases). The CDR3 contains 14 residues. V was trimmed by 3 bases and J by 4 bases, leaving 12 bases between them. Per germline, CDR1 SGHTA and CDR2 FQGNSA. The CDR3 protein is CASSLAGQRYGYTF. CDR3 DNA sequence: TGTGCCAGCAGCTTGGCAGGGCAACGCTATGGCTACACCTTC.

The V call is TRBV2, the J call TRBJ1-2; 7 bases align to TRBD1. CDR1 SNHLY and CDR2 FYNNEI come from the germline V gene. CDR3 size: 13 residues. The J segment lost 8 bases and the V segment lost 6 bases, leaving 9 bases of the junction unmatched. The CDR3 DNA is TGTGCCAGCAGGCCCACAGGGGCCAGGGGCTACACCTTC. The encoded protein is CASRPTGARGYTF.

The V and J genes are TRBV12-5 and TRBJ2-1; D gene unclear. This CDR3 is 14 amino acids long. Germline assignment: CDR1 LGHNT and CDR2 FRNRAP. The V end was cut by 7 bases, the J end by 9 bases, with 19 bases between. The CDR3 coding sequence is TGTGCTAGTGCCCCATTCGGTAGCCGAAGTGAGCAGTTCTTC. Its protein is CASAPFGSRSEQFF.

This clone was counted a single time. V is TRBV5-4 and J is TRBJ2-7; the match to TRBD1 covers 7 bases. Germline CDR1 reads SGHNT; CDR2 reads YYREEE (reference sequence). The CDR3 runs to 14 residues. V was clipped by 0 bases and J by 3 bases; unmatched bases: 3. The CDR3 protein is CASSLAGQNYEQYF. In DNA, the CDR3 is TGTGCCAGCAGCTTGGCGGGACAGAACTACGAGCAGTACTTC.

This sequence joins TRBV7-9 and TRBJ2-3; D unclear. The germline gives CDR1 SEHNR, CDR2 FQNEAQ (reference sequence). V gave up 5 bases and J gave up 0 bases, with 3 bases separating them. CDR3 size: 12 residues. The CDR3 nucleotides read TGTGCCAGCAGCCTTAGCACAGATACGCAGTATTTT. Its translation is CASSLSTDTQYF.

V gene TRBV15 combines with J gene TRBJ1-2; D call uncertain. From germline, CDR1 is LNHNV and CDR2 YYDKDF (reference sequence). The ends were cut back, 0 bases at V and 6 bases at J, with 5 bases in the middle. CDR3 length: 12 residues. The CDR3 sequence: CATSREEHGYTF. The CDR3 nucleotides are TGTGCCACCAGCAGAGAGGAGCATGGCTACACCTTC.

The rearrangement uses TRBV2 and TRBJ2-1; TRBD2 matches 7 bases. Germline lookup yields CDR1 SNHLY and CDR2 FYNNEI. Germline trimming cut 4 bases from V and 6 bases from J; bases unmatched to any gene: 9. CDR3 length: 15 residues. The CDR3 DNA sequence: TGTGCCAGCAGTGCCCCTAGCGGCCCTTTCAATGAGCAGTTCTTC. It specifies CASSAPSGPFNEQFF.

The rearrangement uses TRBV14 and TRBJ2-5; weak D call: TRBD2 (5 bases). V was trimmed by 0 bases and J by 6 bases, leaving 11 bases between them. The germline CDR1 and CDR2 sequences are SGHDN and FVKESK. This CDR3 contains 14 residues. In DNA form, the CDR3 reads TGTGCCAGCAGCCAAGAAGGACTGAAGAAGACCCAGTACTTC. The encoded protein is CASSQEGLKKTQYF.

The chain recombines TRBV2 with TRBJ1-1, with 10 nucleotides matching TRBD1. The germline V gene encodes CDR1 SNHLY and CDR2 FYNNEI. Trimming cost V 6 bases and J 6 bases; bases outside gene matches: 7. The CDR3 length is 14 residues. The CDR3 loop reads CASRGQGIRAEAFF. CDR3 DNA: TGTGCCAGCAGGGGACAGGGGATTAGGGCTGAAGCTTTCTTT.

On this clone itself: At one end, the junction sequence differs from germline, possibly due to a read error. The J gene is TRBJ2-3, the V gene TRBV7-7; D possibly corresponds to TRBD2 (6 bases). The CDR3 sequence is 14 residues long. Per the germline V gene, CDR1 is SSHAT and CDR2 is FNYEAQ (reference sequence). The CDR3 DNA follows: TGTGCTAGCAGCTCCGGGAGTCTGACAGATATGCAGTATTTT. This sequence encodes CASSSGSLTDMQYF.

The chain employs TRBV18 and TRBJ1-6; D is uncertain. The CDR3 is made up of 13 amino acids. V was shortened by 2 bases and J by 10 bases, with 9 bases between the two germline ends. Germline V CDR1 and CDR2: KGHSH, LQKENI. CDR3 residues: CASSPSVASPLHF. The CDR3 nucleotides are TGTGCCAGCTCACCAAGCGTGGCGTCACCCCTCCACTTT.

The CDR3 protein is CASSLPSGGAGETQYF. CDR3 bases: TGTGCCAGCAGCTTGCCTAGCGGGGGGGCGGGGGAGACCCAGTACTTC. The rearrangement joins TRBV7-2 to TRBJ2-5; 12 bases are a match to TRBD2. The CDR3 covers 16 residues. Per germline, CDR1 SGHTA and CDR2 FQGNSA. After removal of 3 bases from V and 5 bases from J, the junction contained 7 bases not matched to a gene.

The chain is built from TRBV6-6 and TRBJ2-7; tentatively, D is TRBD1 (6 bases). Germline V gene lookup returns CDR1 MNHNY and CDR2 SVGAGI (reference sequence). V was shortened by 7 bases and J by 3 bases, with 13 bases between the two germline ends. There are 13 residues in the CDR3. The CDR3 DNA follows: TGTGCCAGCACAGACGGACAGAACTACGAGCAGTACTTC. This sequence encodes CASTDGQNYEQYF.

In its sample, this clone was seen once. The J gene is TRBJ2-7, the V gene TRBV7-2; D might be TRBD2 (6 bases). The V gene's germline CDR1 is SGHTA and CDR2 FQGNSA. This CDR3 has 15 residues. Trimming removed 2 bases from V and 2 bases from J, with 13 bases in between. In nucleotides, the CDR3 is TGTGCCAGCAGCTTACAGAGAGCGGGCCCCTACGAGCAGTACTTC. Residues: CASSLQRAGPYEQYF.

The J gene is TRBJ2-7, the V gene TRBV29-1; perhaps TRBD1 as D (6 bases). Trimming shortened V by 5 bases and J by 3 bases, and 26 bases separated the two germline ends. CDR1 and CDR2 (germline): SQVTM, ANQGSEA. The CDR3 extends over 17 amino acids. CDR3 nucleotide sequence: TGCAGCGTTTCGACAGGTACCTATAACTTTGGGGTCTACGAGCAGTACTTC. Translated: CSVSTGTYNFGVYEQYF.

The chain links TRBV5-1 to TRBJ1-4; D is ambiguous. CDR3 size: 14 residues. Trimming stripped 2 bases from V and 4 bases from J, with 9 bases between. From germline, CDR1 is SGHRS and CDR2 YFSETQ. The CDR3 sequence is CASSLTTGNEKLFF. CDR3 bases: TGCGCCAGCAGCTTAACGACTGGTAATGAAAAACTGTTTTTT.

This clone was recorded once. The gene calls are TRBV7-9 and TRBJ2-1, with 9 positions matching TRBD2. This CDR3 is built from 13 residues. The germline V gene encodes CDR1 SEHNR and CDR2 FQNEAQ (reference sequence). Unmatched junction bases numbered 6, after V lost 8 bases and J lost 7 bases. DNA of the CDR3: TGTGCCAGCGGGCTAGCGGGGAATAATGAGCAGTTCTTC. It codes for CASGLAGNNEQFF.

V gene TRBV28 combines with J gene TRBJ2-5; tentatively, D is TRBD1 (5 bases). Matching the DNA end better, TRBJ2-7 makes the J call doubtful. Germline CDR1 MDHEN, CDR2 SYDVKM. The CDR3 is 14 amino acids. The CDR3 bases are TGTGCCAGCAGTTTAGGGGCGAGCCCTTACGAGCAGTACTTC. Its translation is CASSLGASPYEQYF.

The chain is built from TRBV28 and TRBJ1-1, with TRBD1 matching over 7 bases. Germline loops: CDR1 MDHEN, CDR2 SYDVKM. This CDR3 has 14 amino acids. Trimming took 3 bases from V and 5 from J; bases not matched to a gene: 6. The CDR3 here is CASSFRDSMTEAFF. The CDR3 DNA sequence: TGTGCCAGCAGTTTCCGGGACAGTATGACTGAAGCTTTCTTT. Complete variable domain (other parts from reference TRBV28 and TRBJ1-1): DVKVTQSSRYLVKRTGEKVFLECVQDMDHENMFWYRQDPGLGLRLIYFSYDVKMKEKGDIPEGYSVSREKKERFSLILESASTNQTSMYLCASSFRDSMTEAFFGQGTRLTVV.

The chain has TRBV5-1 and TRBJ2-3; TRBD2 might be the D (6 bases). Germline lookup yields CDR1 SGHRS and CDR2 YFSETQ. V lost 2 bases to trimming and J lost 6 bases, with 19 bases between them. The CDR3 spans 16 residues. The CDR3: CASSFSPGGVGDTQYF. DNA of the CDR3: TGCGCCAGCAGCTTCTCCCCCGGCGGGGTGGGGGATACGCAGTATTTT.

V and J are TRBV29-1 and TRBJ1-2; 8 nucleotides align to TRBD1. Germline V gene sequence: CDR1 SQVTM, CDR2 ANQGSEA. CDR3 length: 14 residues. The junction had 8 bases not matched to a gene; V was cut back by 4 bases and J by 4 bases. The CDR3 sequence: CSVGIQGAGYGYTF. CDR3 sequence (DNA): TGCAGCGTTGGGATTCAGGGGGCGGGCTATGGCTACACCTTC.

This chain links TRBV18 with TRBJ1-1; D possibly corresponds to TRBD1 (5 bases). V lost 1 base to trimming and J lost 6 bases, with 12 bases between them. The V gene's germline CDR1 is KGHSH and CDR2 LQKENI. CDR3 length: 14 residues. As DNA, the CDR3 is TGTGCCAGCTCACCACAGGGGTTGGGCGCTGAAGCTTTCTTT. Its translation is CASSPQGLGAEAFF. The entire variable domain, with the rest obtained from reference TRBV18 and TRBJ1-1, is as follows: NAGVMQNPRHLVRRRGQEARLRCSPMKGHSHVYWYRQLPEEGLKFMVYLQKENIIDESGMPKERFSAEFPKEGPSILRIQQVVRGDSAAYFCASSPQGLGAEAFFGQGTRLTVV.